This T cell receptor beta chain derives from a study of cytomegalovirus exposure and HLA in healthy donors. General study results and limits: A later analysis reportedly identified an Asian-associated ancestry cluster as carrying fewer N-insertions than the approximately 670-donor mean.

The PCR made use of 60 Vbeta and 13 Jbeta primers. Sequenced by immunoSEQ multiplex PCR; TCRdb stores in-frame clones only, minus some. Of about 160,000 clones in the sample, roughly four fifths were seen once. Turning to this clone: Its antigen is as yet unknown.

This receptor was obtained from a woman between 50 and 59 years old in good health and CMV-seropositive. The sample consisted of PBMCs.

CDR3 nucleotides: TGCGCCAGCAGCTTGGCCTGGGGGGGAGGATACAATGAGCAGTTCTTC. Translating gives CASSLAWGGGYNEQFF. The gene calls are TRBV5-1 and TRBJ2-1, with 7 bases lining up with TRBD2. The germline gives CDR1 SGHRS, CDR2 YFSETQ. Trimming removed 0 bases from V and 4 bases from J; junction bases left unmatched: 7. The CDR3 has 16 amino acids.